This TCR beta chain was captured in a study of CD8 T cells in ankylosing spondylitis. Study-level points and caveats: The study identified a TCR beta motif of several highly homologous variants that appeared characteristic of ankylosing spondylitis blood. Disease-linked clones reportedly showed significant enrichment in matched ankylosing spondylitis synovial fluid. Some of these motif variants have turned up before, in reports on reactive arthritis synovial fluid and blood.

Quantitative 5'-RACE with molecular barcodes produced the TCR beta libraries. TCRdb used MiXCR to reprocess the 5' RACE reads, holding one entry per CDR3 protein. The sample lists fewer than 400,000 distinct CDR3 sequences, approximately 15% seen once, with less than 1.1% in the top ten. Details on this clonotype: The antigen remains undetermined.

Sequences were obtained from blood, either unsorted or a sorted T cell fraction (not recorded which). The sequence came from a male donor with ankylosing spondylitis or in good health (not recorded which).

The CDR3 is CASRTGGDNSPLHF. The CDR3 nucleotides read TGTGCCAGCAGGACAGGGGGAGATAATTCACCCCTCCACTTT. The chain has TRBV7-9 and TRBJ1-6; 9 bases map to TRBD1. CDR1 is SEHNR, CDR2 FQNEAQ, per germline (reference sequence). The CDR3 length is 14 residues. Trimming at V came to 6 bases and at J to 5 bases, leaving 2 bases not matched to a gene. Combining the CDR3 with reference TRBV7-9 and TRBJ1-6 gives the whole variable domain DTGVSQNPRHKITKRGQNVTFRCDPISEHNRLYWYRQTLGQGPEFLTYFQNEAQLEKSRLLSDRFSAERPKGSFSTLEIQRTEQGDSAMYLCASRTGGDNSPLHFGNGTRLTVT.